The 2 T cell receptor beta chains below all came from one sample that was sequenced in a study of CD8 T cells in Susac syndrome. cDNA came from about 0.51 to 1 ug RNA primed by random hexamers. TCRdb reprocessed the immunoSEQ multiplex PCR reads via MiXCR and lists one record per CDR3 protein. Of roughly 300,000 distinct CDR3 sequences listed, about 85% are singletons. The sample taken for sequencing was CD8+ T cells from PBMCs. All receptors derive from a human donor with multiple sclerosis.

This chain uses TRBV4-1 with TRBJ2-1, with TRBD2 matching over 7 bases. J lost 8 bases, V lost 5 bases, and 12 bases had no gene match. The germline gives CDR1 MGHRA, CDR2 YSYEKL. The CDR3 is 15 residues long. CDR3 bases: TGCGCCAGCAGCAACTCCCCCGGGACTACCCATGAGCAGTTCTTC. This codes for CASSNSPGTTHEQFF.

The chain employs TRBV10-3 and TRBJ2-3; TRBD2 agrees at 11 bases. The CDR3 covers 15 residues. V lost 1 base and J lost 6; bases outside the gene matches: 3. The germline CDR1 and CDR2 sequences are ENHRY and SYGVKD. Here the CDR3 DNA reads TGTGCCATCAGTGAGTTTAGGACTAGCGGGGATACGCAGTATTTT. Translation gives CAISEFRTSGDTQYF.